Below, one TCR beta chain is given with its context. As yet, its antigen is unknown. This sample was included in a study of T cell repertoires in cytomegalovirus infection. Across the study: It can be stated that public TCR beta signatures indicated CMV infection as well as a matching HLA type.

CDR3 length equals 16 residues. The V gene lost 4 bases and the J gene lost 4 bases, with 19 bases spanning the gap. CDR1 and CDR2 from the germline V gene are MNHEY and SVGAGI. TCRdb re-called the reads with MiXCR, one entry per CDR3 protein. Of 680,000 or so distinct CDR3 sequences in the sample, roughly a third were seen once. General study findings and limits: HLA-C-restricted CMV clonotypes gave the most frequent clonotype in two of eight donors. Carriers of CMV plus the relevant HLA were identified by cumulative public TCR beta family frequency.

This sequence originates from a human donor in good health (CMV status not recorded). Some clones in this sample may be carry-over from other donors' samples. The material sequenced was PBMCs. The genes are TRBV6-5 and TRBJ1-2; D is perhaps TRBD1 (6 bases). The CDR3 sequence: CASSLTGDLQIYGYTF. The CDR3, as DNA: TGTGCCAGCAGTTTGACAGGAGACCTACAAATCTATGGCTACACCTTC.